This record concerns one TCR beta chain sequence. In this sample, this clone turned up a few times. The antigen this receptor binds is unknown. No clone much larger than this one lies a single base away; base qualities are absent. The cohort was made up of approximately 670 healthy bone marrow donors. All cohort members were sampled while nominally healthy, although unrecorded immune exposures were likely present. The donor was CMV seronegative and belonged to the group of roughly 330 seronegative cohort members. Every donor gave a peripheral blood sample, and the peripheral blood mononuclear cells from that sample were used for TCR beta sequencing. The Qiagen DNeasy Blood Extraction Kit was used to extract genomic DNA from the blood cell samples. Library prep was done by the immunoSEQ multiplex PCR assay. For the multiplex PCR, a mixture combining 60 forward primers for TCR Vbeta segments and 13 reverse primers for TCR Jbeta segments was used. Amplification of the CDR3 region of rearranged TCR beta genes was performed with a multiplex PCR assay on genomic DNA. The amplified TCR beta libraries were sequenced on the Illumina HiSeq System as 87-base-pair reads. As for how the authors treated the data: A later analysis counted tens of millions of unique TCR beta chains across the 690 or so repertoires, and roughly 11 million of these chains were shared by at least two donors. To remove PCR and sequencing errors, raw reads were error-corrected and collapsed into unique sequences using a nearest-neighbor algorithm that merged closely related sequences. To assign V, D and J gene segments, CDR3 sequences were aligned to IMGT reference sequences. For a sequence to be retained, a match of at least six nucleotides to both a V gene segment and a J gene segment was required. A rearrangement was called productive if the CDR3 had no stop codons and remained in frame with V and J, and every other rearrangement was called non-productive. CDR3 was defined by IMGT convention, running from the second conserved V-encoded cysteine to the conserved J-encoded phenylalanine. The earlier analysis of roughly 590 of the donors excluded any sequence lacking an unambiguous match to a single V gene segment. In an earlier analysis of 587 of the donors, a V segment was called functional when productive rearrangements were above 56.7%, and segregating when the standard deviation between donors exceeded 5%. A statistical classification framework was built to diagnose cytomegalovirus status from the catalog of TCR beta chain sequences. V and J gene assignment, in a later analysis, came from comparing TCR nucleotide sequences with IMGT/GENE-DB human TR gene sequences. In a later analysis, CDR3 sequences and most-parsimonious VDJ recombination scenarios were assigned using the TCRdist pipeline. In a later analysis, each TCR beta chain was defined by its CDR3 amino acid sequence together with its V-gene family, and reads lacking a unique V-gene family were excluded. As a way to deal with suspected cross-contamination and a sequencing artifact, a later analysis dropped 640 or so nucleotide sequences that were highly shared and had low generation probability. In a later analysis, a clonal expansion index was calculated for each public chain from normalized within-repertoire ranks of inferred template counts. In a later analysis, generation probabilities were computed with a VDJ recombination model fitted to out-of-frame rearrangements, and the resulting probabilities were checked against IGoR. In a later analysis, hypergeometric tests were used to score TCR-TCR, TCR-HLA and TCR-CMV co-occurrence, with a repertoire-size bias correction applied to TCR pairs. In a later analysis, false discovery rates were estimated by permuting HLA or CMV assignments 20 times. In a later analysis, co-occurring TCRs were grouped using DBSCAN, with TCRdist sequence similarity added in when clustering inside HLA-allele-positive subsets. Co-occurrence clustering excluded repertoires with fewer than 30,000 or more than 120,000 public chains, plus five with anomalous nucleotide sharing. TCRdb's version of the immuneACCESS table is confined to in-frame rearrangements and falls short of the full clone set. An unresolved V gene accounts for under half of the shortfall where checked; the remainder is of unknown origin. For V, J and clone size, that table is used; D and trimming come from the DNA. This sample comprises approximately 150,000 clones, roughly 10% of them detected only once. The ten largest make up roughly 1.9% of the sample.

Trimming takes 0 bases off V and 0 bases off J; junction bases not matched to a gene: 5. Its CDR3 holds 16 amino acids, cysteine through phenylalanine. The CDR3 DNA has 48 bases and is translated from base 1. In the germline V gene, CDR1 corresponds to SGDLS and CDR2 to YYNGEE. The data were taken from a study of cytomegalovirus exposure and HLA in healthy donors (dated by TCRdb to about 2017). About the investigation overall: In an earlier analysis of 550 to 750 of the donors, 250 to 350 Gb of sequence data and approximately 120 million unique TCR beta sequences from 180 million or so T cells were reported. Class I and class II HLA loci were covered by the typing at four-digit resolution. The aim of the study was to test whether cataloging public T cell receptors could identify signatures of past pathogen exposure. An early release covering about 600 HLA-typed donors comprised approximately 300 gigabases of sequencing data and approximately 85 million unique TCR sequences. A later genetic analysis took genome-wide SNP genotypes for 398 of the 666 donors and used that subset as a discovery cohort. About five DR-DQ haplotypes were treated as single units for association and clustering because of strong linkage in the cohort. In an earlier analysis of 550 to 700 of the donors, high-throughput TCR beta sequencing was used to judge whether each TCR beta V gene segment behaved as functional or pseudogenic. The study combined high-throughput TCR immunosequencing, statistical association of individual TCRs with disease status, and machine learning to predict cytomegalovirus infection status. Among the 398 genotyped donors, around 81% belonged to the genetic ancestry cluster associated with self-reported Caucasian donors. The later analysis used no new phenotypic data to find candidate immune exposures, relying instead on TCR beta sequences and their occurrence across donors. Every repertoire in the discovery cohort had been generated on one and the same sequencing platform. The study profiled the T cell repertoires of hundreds of subjects by immunosequencing and related them to cytomegalovirus serostatus. Donor age, sex, ethnicity and CMV serostatus were compiled together with the repertoire data. Across some 400 genotyped donors of the cohort, an average of about 240,000 unique TCR beta nucleotide sequences per donor were sequenced, and roughly a sixth of those sequences were non-productive. A later analysis re-analyzed previously published TCR beta repertoires from several hundred donors and added high-resolution HLA genotyping to study TCR occurrence patterns. Besides the first cohort of approximately 670 subjects, a separate validation cohort made up of over 100 different subjects was used. Typing coverage differed by locus: A, B, C, DRB1 and DQB1 were typed in about 620-630 donors, DQA1 in about 510, DPA1 in some 600, and DPB1 in approximately 450. Here is what the overall study found, with its caveats: In a later analysis, HLA-associated TCR beta chains showed more clonal expansion and lower generation probabilities than non-associated chains that were equally common. Linkage disequilibrium might explain the correlated functional status among segregating V segments, but an unknown experimental factor could not be ruled out. Because counts were too low, roughly 17 rarely observed V segments, including chromosome 9 orphons, were left out of the earlier analysis of a few hundred of the donors. Cytomegalovirus status was reported to be diagnosed by the classifier with high specificity and sensitivity in both the original and validation cohorts. A total of roughly 160 TCR beta chains were listed by the study as associated with cytomegalovirus. In a later analysis, TCR association rates were found to vary across HLA loci, with the most associated TCRs seen for DRB1 alleles and the fewest for HLA-C alleles. In an earlier analysis of 587 of the donors, most TCR beta V segments appeared in productive rearrangements about 90% or about 30% of the time, broadly matching IMGT annotations. In this cohort, only TCR beta chains were sequenced, and detectable features were limited by the absence of alpha or paired-chain data. Specific HLA alleles were associated with about 17,000 TCR beta sequences at a false discovery rate of 0.05 in a later analysis. A later genetic analysis reported fewer N-insertions in productive TCRs among donors in an Asian-associated ancestry cluster than the roughly 720-donor mean. The presence/absence analyses assumed that sequencing depth was roughly uniform across donors, and that assumption may not be true. CMV serostatus was the only immune exposure information available for the cohort. Across donors, most TCR sequences were observed very rarely, whereas some public TCRs were present in many individuals. It was suggested by the authors that the approach could potentially be generalized to other disease states and immunological phenotypes. According to a later analysis, most CMV-associated TCR beta chains appeared to be HLA-restricted, and the HLA associations seemed to be driven largely by CMV exposure. In vitro tests confirmed that a few of the cytomegalovirus-associated TCR beta chains recognize cytomegalovirus antigens. When HLA alleles, especially DR and DQ, strongly co-occurred, attributing TCR associations to individual alleles was difficult. A later genetic analysis associated a missense DCLRE1C variant with V-gene and J-gene trimming of TCR beta chains, and an independent cohort replicated the association. A further reported finding was that TCR beta sequences accurately predicted the HLA-A and HLA-B alleles for most subjects in the first cohort. Because the 87-base-pair reads could not distinguish some IMGT-functional V segments, including TRBV6-2 and TRBV6-3, those segments were excluded. Several of the top co-occurrence clusters appeared to be linked to parvovirus B19, influenza, CMV and Epstein-Barr virus, according to a later analysis. Because some donors lacked HLA typing at each locus, the association tests relied only on the typed subset. A cluster of highly shared sequence variants was judged likely to be a technical artifact of the sequencing pipeline.

The chain is encoded by TRBV9 joined to TRBJ2-7, with TRBD2 matching 8 junction bases. Sequenced sample: PBMCs. The origin of this receptor is a male donor in good health and CMV-seronegative. The nucleotide sequence is TGTGCCAGCAGCGTAGACGCTAGCGGGTCCTCCTACGAGCAGTACTTC. Its coded protein is CASSVDASGSSYEQYF.